The 30 T cell receptor beta chains in this list originate from one sample, sequenced in a study of CD4 T cells in relation to SARS-CoV-2 and coronaviruses. The protocol was immunoSEQ multiplex PCR, while the TCRdb copy is restricted to in-frame clones and leaves out a portion. The table has about 54,000 clones, roughly nine tenths seen once. Sequenced: naive CD4+ T cells from PBMCs. Subset defined: naive CD4+ T cells isolated by negative enrichment. The receptors were sampled from an adult with COVID-19.

The chain joins TRBV7-6 to TRBJ2-5; a possible D gene is TRBD2 (6 bases). This CDR3 has 15 amino acids. Germline CDR1 reads SGHVS; CDR2 reads FNYEAQ. V gave up 6 bases and J gave up 2 bases, with 16 bases separating them. This chain's CDR3 is CASSPSGYEQETQYF. DNA of the CDR3: TGTGCCAGCAGTCCCAGCGGGTATGAACAAGAGACCCAGTACTTC.

In this sample, this clone turned up once. The CDR3 loop is CASSLQGAAYEQYF. The DNA for the CDR3 is TGTGCCAGCAGCTTACAGGGGGCGGCTTACGAGCAGTACTTC. This chain links TRBV11-2 with TRBJ2-7; 8 bases line up with TRBD1. Germline-derived CDR1 and CDR2 are SGHAT and FQNNGV. This CDR3 contains 14 residues. V lost 2 bases, J lost 4 bases, and 4 bases stayed unmatched.

This clone has more than one count but fewer than ten. The chain uses TRBV18 and TRBJ2-1; 7 nucleotides match TRBD2. Trimming took 4 bases from V and 7 from J; bases not matched to a gene: 10. The CDR3 totals 15 residues. The germline gives CDR1 KGHSH, CDR2 LQKENI. This CDR3 reads CASSQGAGELNEQFF. CDR3 nucleotide sequence: TGTGCCAGCTCACAGGGCGCGGGAGAGTTGAATGAGCAGTTCTTC. The whole variable domain, remainder taken from reference TRBV18 and TRBJ2-1, is NAGVMQNPRHLVRRRGQEARLRCSPMKGHSHVYWYRQLPEEGLKFMVYLQKENIIDESGMPKERFSAEFPKEGPSILRIQQVVRGDSAAYFCASSQGAGELNEQFFGPGTRLTVL.

CDR3 DNA: TGCAGTGCTAGTGGACTATGGGGCTCTGGGGCCAACGTCCTGACTTTC. Translated, it gives CSASGLWGSGANVLTF. The V gene is TRBV20-1, the J gene TRBJ2-6; the D gene is possibly TRBD2 (6 bases). Germline assignment: CDR1 DFQATT and CDR2 SNEGSKA (reference sequence). V shed 3 bases and J shed 0 bases, with 12 bases lying between them. The CDR3 runs to 16 residues.

The gene calls are TRBV5-1 and TRBJ1-6; 8 bases match TRBD1. V shed 3 bases and J 7 bases; nucleotides not matched to a gene: 6. CDR3 length: 15 amino acids. The germline V gene has CDR1 SGHRS and CDR2 YFSETQ. This CDR3 is CASSSDGQGNSPLHF. DNA of the CDR3: TGCGCCAGCAGCTCGGACGGACAGGGCAATTCACCCCTCCACTTT.

V is TRBV20-1 and J is TRBJ2-1; D is undetermined. Per germline, CDR1 DFQATT and CDR2 SNEGSKA (reference sequence). The CDR3 sequence is 10 residues long. V shed 5 bases and J shed 12 bases, with 11 bases lying between them. The CDR3 sequence: CSAYQTGQFF. In DNA form, the CDR3 reads TGCAGTGCTTATCAAACGGGGCAGTTCTTC.

The chain joins TRBV2 to TRBJ1-4, with D possibly being TRBD1 (6 bases). V was trimmed by 4 bases and J by 1 base, leaving 7 bases between them. This CDR3 has 14 amino acids. CDR1 and CDR2 from the germline V gene are SNHLY and FYNNEI. CDR3 in amino acids: CASSGTVTNEKLFF. The CDR3, as DNA: TGTGCCAGCAGTGGGACAGTAACTAATGAAAAACTGTTTTTT.

This clone showed up just once. This chain connects TRBV15 to TRBJ1-2; 8 bases align to TRBD1. J lost 8 bases, V lost 3 bases, and 14 bases had no gene match. The CDR3 contains 16 residues. Germline values: CDR1 LNHNV, CDR2 YYDKDF (reference sequence). Here the CDR3 DNA reads TGTGCCACCAGCAGGGTCTCCCGGACAGGGATATACGGCTACACCTTC. It yields the protein CATSRVSRTGIYGYTF. The variable domain in full, with the rest retrieved from reference TRBV15 and TRBJ1-2, is DAMVIQNPRYQVTQFGKPVTLSCSQTLNHNVMYWYQQKSSQAPKLLFHYYDKDFNNEADTPDNFQSRRPNTSFCFLDIRSPGLGDTAMYLCATSRVSRTGIYGYTFGSGTRLTVV.

This clone was seen a few times. This chain connects TRBV18 to TRBJ1-1, with TRBD1 identical over 7 bases. V dropped 3 bases and J dropped 6; count of bases not matched to a gene: 10. The CDR3 spans 15 residues. The germline CDR1 and CDR2 sequences are KGHSH and LQKENI. CDR3 region: CASSPLTGVQAEAFF. DNA of the CDR3: TGTGCCAGCTCACCCCTAACAGGGGTGCAGGCTGAAGCTTTCTTT.

This chain uses TRBV6-5 with TRBJ1-1, with TRBD1 as a possible D gene (5 bases). CDR3 length: 13 residues. Deletions cut 6 bases from V and 4 bases from J, with 12 bases between. Germline values: CDR1 MNHEY, CDR2 SVGAGI. CDR3 in amino acids: CASSRGGATEAFF. CDR3 in DNA: TGTGCCAGCAGCCGAGGTGGGGCCACTGAAGCTTTCTTT.

The CDR3 DNA reads as TGTGCCACCAGTATGAGCGGCGGTACCCAAGAGACCCAGTACTTC. This sequence encodes CATSMSGGTQETQYF. The rearrangement uses TRBV15 and TRBJ2-5; D might be TRBD2 (5 bases). From germline, CDR1 is LNHNV and CDR2 YYDKDF (reference sequence). CDR3 size: 15 residues. V lost 6 bases and J lost 1, with 15 bases in between.

The rearrangement uses TRBV9 and TRBJ2-2; maybe TRBD2 (5 bases). Between the trimmed V and J ends, which lost 3 bases and 6 bases, there was a span of 15 bases. The germline CDR1 and CDR2 sequences are SGDLS and YYNGEE. The CDR3 is 15 amino acids. Here the CDR3 reads CASSDQFREPGELFF. The CDR3 DNA reads TGTGCCAGCAGCGACCAATTTCGGGAACCCGGGGAGCTGTTTTTT.

This chain connects TRBV27 to TRBJ1-5, with a possible D match to TRBD1 (5 bases). This CDR3 spans 15 amino acids. V lost 5 bases to trimming and J lost 2 bases, with 13 bases between them. Per the germline V gene, CDR1 is MNHEY and CDR2 is SMNVEV (reference sequence). In DNA, the CDR3 is TGTGCCAGCAGTCCCTGGGGGGGTGGCAATCAGCCCCAGCATTTT. Encoded protein: CASSPWGGGNQPQHF.

The chain joins TRBV11-3 to TRBJ2-2, with a tentative D call TRBD2 (6 bases). CDR1 and CDR2 (germline): SGHNT, YENEEA. V gave up 5 bases and J gave up 6 bases, with 13 bases separating them. CDR3 length: 14 amino acids. CDR3 region: CASSLRGGSGELFF. CDR3 coding DNA: TGTGCCAGCAGCCTCCGAGGAGGGTCCGGGGAGCTGTTTTTT. Complete variable domain (other parts from reference TRBV11-3 and TRBJ2-2): EAGVVQSPRYKIIEKKQPVAFWCNPISGHNTLYWYLQNLGQGPELLIRYENEEAVDDSQLPKDRFSAERLKGVDSTLKIQPAELGDSAVYLCASSLRGGSGELFFGEGSRLTVL.

In its sample, this clone was seen once. The genes are TRBV7-9 and TRBJ2-7; TRBD2 is a possible D gene (6 bases). The CDR3 runs 15 residues. Trimming cost V 5 bases and J 3 bases, with 17 bases left between them. CDR1 is SEHNR and CDR2 is FQNEAQ in the germline V gene (reference sequence). In nucleotides, the CDR3 is TGTGCCAGCAGCCGGGACTCCAGTGGGATCTACGAGCAGTACTTC. This codes for CASSRDSSGIYEQYF.

This chain connects TRBV4-1 to TRBJ1-2; D gene uncertain. Germline values: CDR1 MGHRA, CDR2 YSYEKL. The CDR3 is made up of 14 amino acids. Trimming removed 4 bases at V and 6 bases at J, with 15 bases between. The CDR3 DNA reads TGCGCCAGCAGCCCCGGGTTGGGCCGGGATGGCTACACCTTC. Residues: CASSPGLGRDGYTF.

The chain uses TRBV6-6 and TRBJ2-4; TRBD1 matches at 10 bases. Germline V gene data show CDR1 as MNHNY and CDR2 as SVGAGI (reference sequence). The CDR3 is 15 residues long. V dropped 6 bases and J dropped 8; count of bases not matched to a gene: 10. CDR3 coding DNA: TGTGCCAGCAGCAGTATTGACAGGGGGCATCACATTCAGTACTTC. This translates into CASSSIDRGHHIQYF.

V is TRBV19 and J is TRBJ2-3; 8 positions agree with TRBD2. Germline V gives CDR1 LNHDA, CDR2 SQIVND (reference sequence). This CDR3 comprises 12 residues. V was clipped by 6 bases and J by 6 bases; unmatched bases: 2. CDR3 loop: CASSGRADTQYF. For the CDR3, the DNA is TGTGCCAGTAGCGGGAGGGCCGATACGCAGTATTTT. The complete variable domain, with remaining parts taken from reference TRBV19 and TRBJ2-3, reads DGGITQSPKYLFRKEGQNVTLSCEQNLNHDAMYWYRQDPGQGLRLIYYSQIVNDFQKGDIAEGYSVSREKKESFPLTVTSAQKNPTAFYLCASSGRADTQYFGPGTRLTVL.

The genes are TRBV29-1 and TRBJ2-7, with TRBD1 matching over 7 bases. Trimming at V came to 7 bases and at J to 0 bases, leaving 6 bases not matched to a gene. Germline V gives CDR1 SQVTM, CDR2 ANQGSEA. The CDR3 is 13 residues long. CDR3 bases: TGCAGCGGTACAGGGGACAGCTCCTACGAGCAGTACTTC. Its protein is CSGTGDSSYEQYF.

The chain uses TRBV7-2 and TRBJ1-4; D is unresolved. Trimming shortened V by 2 bases and J by 6 bases, and 7 bases separated the two germline ends. The CDR3 has 13 residues. The germline V gene encodes CDR1 SGHTA and CDR2 FQGNSA. The CDR3 DNA reads TGTGCCAGCAGCTTAATGGGCGATGAAAAACTGTTTTTT. Its translation: CASSLMGDEKLFF.

The chain combines TRBV30 with TRBJ2-2, with 9 positions matching TRBD1. J gave up 3 bases and V 5 bases, and 4 bases lay outside the gene matches. The CDR3 length is 14 residues. Per germline, CDR1 GTSNPN and CDR2 SVGIG (reference sequence). The CDR3 here is CAWGGQGYTGELFF. The CDR3 DNA reads TGTGCCTGGGGGGGACAGGGTTACACCGGGGAGCTGTTTTTT.

The chain uses TRBV29-1 and TRBJ2-1; 7 positions match TRBD2. The CDR3 runs to 13 residues. Germline CDR1 reads SQVTM; CDR2 reads ANQGSEA. The V and J ends lost 7 bases and 5 bases, in that order; junction bases with no gene match: 8. The CDR3 nucleotides are TGCAGCGCCGGGACTACAATTAACAATGAGCAGTTCTTC. Protein: CSAGTTINNEQFF.

The genes are TRBV28 and TRBJ2-7; 8 bases match TRBD2. Germline V lookup: CDR1 MDHEN, CDR2 SYDVKM. The trim removed 6 bases at V and 5 bases at J, leaving 6 bases unmatched. This CDR3 is 13 amino acids long. In DNA form, the CDR3 reads TGTGCCAGCAGACTGACTAGCGATCACGAGCAGTACTTC. It yields the protein CASRLTSDHEQYF.

The chain carries TRBV28 and TRBJ2-1; TRBD1 is a possible D gene (5 bases). This CDR3 comprises 17 residues. Germline CDR1 reads MDHEN; CDR2 reads SYDVKM. Between the trimmed V and J ends, which lost 0 bases and 0 bases, there was a span of 12 bases. DNA for the CDR3: TGTGCCAGCAGTTTATGGGGGCGGTTGAGCTCCTACAATGAGCAGTTCTTC. Amino acid sequence: CASSLWGRLSSYNEQFF.

The chain combines TRBV12-3 or TRBV12-4 with TRBJ2-1, with D possibly matching TRBD2 (7 bases). The ends were cut back, 8 bases at V and 8 bases at J, with 16 bases in the middle. The CDR3 covers 13 residues. Written as DNA, the CDR3 is TGTGCCAGCTCCTTAGGGGGGGACGATGAGCAGTTCTTC. Amino acids: CASSLGGDDEQFF.

The CDR3, as DNA: TGTGCCAGCAGTTGGACCGGCAATCAGCCCCAGCATTTT. Its translation is CASSWTGNQPQHF. The rearrangement uses TRBV6-5 and TRBJ1-5; D gene uncertain. In germline, CDR1 is MNHEY, CDR2 SVGAGI. This CDR3 has 13 residues. V dropped 4 bases and J dropped 2 bases, with 6 bases sitting between them.

The gene calls are TRBV28 and TRBJ1-5, with 8 bases fitting TRBD1. With V trimmed by 5 bases and J by 1 base, 10 bases remained unmatched. The CDR3 is made up of 17 amino acids. CDR1 and CDR2 from the germline V gene are MDHEN and SYDVKM. CDR3 loop: CASSEGTGFSSNQPQHF. CDR3 DNA: TGTGCCAGCAGTGAAGGGACAGGTTTTTCGAGCAATCAGCCCCAGCATTTT.

This chain connects TRBV28 to TRBJ1-1; 7 nucleotides line up with TRBD1. The CDR3 is made up of 14 amino acids. V was pared by 5 bases and J by 6 bases, with 9 bases of the junction left unmatched. Germline loops: CDR1 MDHEN, CDR2 SYDVKM. The CDR3 bases are TGTGCCAGCAGTGTAACAGGGGAAGATTCTGAAGCTTTCTTT. This encodes CASSVTGEDSEAFF.

The chain carries TRBV2 and TRBJ2-1, with 11 bases that match TRBD2. This CDR3 has 15 amino acids. With 7 bases clipped from V and 6 bases from J, the junction kept 8 bases outside the gene matches. The V gene's germline CDR1 is SNHLY and CDR2 FYNNEI. CDR3 amino acids: CASITTSGSFNEQFF. CDR3 sequence (DNA): TGTGCCAGCATCACCACTAGCGGGAGTTTCAATGAGCAGTTCTTC.

The rearrangement links TRBV28 to TRBJ1-4, with 8 nucleotides matching TRBD1. Per germline, CDR1 MDHEN and CDR2 SYDVKM. CDR3 length equals 15 residues. The V and J ends lost 8 bases and 8 bases, in that order; junction bases with no gene match: 13. DNA of the CDR3: TGTGCCAGCGGGGGACTGACAGGGGTAGGAGAAAAACTGTTTTTT. Translation: CASGGLTGVGEKLFF. The full variable domain, in which reference TRBV28 and TRBJ1-4 provide the parts outside the CDR3, is DVKVTQSSRYLVKRTGEKVFLECVQDMDHENMFWYRQDPGLGLRLIYFSYDVKMKEKGDIPEGYSVSREKKERFSLILESASTNQTSMYLCASGGLTGVGEKLFFGSGTQLSVL.